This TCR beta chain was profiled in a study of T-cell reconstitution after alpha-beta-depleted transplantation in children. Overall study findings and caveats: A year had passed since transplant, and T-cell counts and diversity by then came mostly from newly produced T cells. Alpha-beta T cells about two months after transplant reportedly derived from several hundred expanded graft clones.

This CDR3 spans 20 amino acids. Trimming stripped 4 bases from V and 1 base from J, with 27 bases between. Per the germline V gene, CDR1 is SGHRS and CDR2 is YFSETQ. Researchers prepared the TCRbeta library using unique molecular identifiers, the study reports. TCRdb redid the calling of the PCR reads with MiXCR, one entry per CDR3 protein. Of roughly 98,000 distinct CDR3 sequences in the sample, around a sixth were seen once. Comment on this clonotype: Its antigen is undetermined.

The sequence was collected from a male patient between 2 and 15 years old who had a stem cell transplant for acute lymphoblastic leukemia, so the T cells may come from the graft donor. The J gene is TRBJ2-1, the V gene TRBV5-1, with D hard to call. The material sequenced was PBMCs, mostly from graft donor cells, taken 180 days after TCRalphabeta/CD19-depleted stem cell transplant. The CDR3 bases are TGCGCCAGCAGCGGAAACCTTGGAACTAACAGAGGACGATCCTACAATGAGCAGTTCTTC. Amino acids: CASSGNLGTNRGRSYNEQFF.